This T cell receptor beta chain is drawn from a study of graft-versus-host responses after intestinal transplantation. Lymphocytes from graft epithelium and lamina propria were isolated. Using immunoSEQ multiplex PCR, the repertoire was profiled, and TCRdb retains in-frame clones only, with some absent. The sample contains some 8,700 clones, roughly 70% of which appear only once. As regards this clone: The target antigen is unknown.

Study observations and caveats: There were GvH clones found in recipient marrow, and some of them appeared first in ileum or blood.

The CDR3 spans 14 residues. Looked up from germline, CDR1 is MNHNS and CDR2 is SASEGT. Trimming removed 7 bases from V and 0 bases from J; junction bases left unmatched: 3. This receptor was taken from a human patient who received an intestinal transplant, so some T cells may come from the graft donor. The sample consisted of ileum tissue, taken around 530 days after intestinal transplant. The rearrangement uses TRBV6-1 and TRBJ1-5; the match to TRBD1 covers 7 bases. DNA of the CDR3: TGTGCCAGCACAGGGGGGGGTAGCAATCAGCCCCAGCATTTT. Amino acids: CASTGGGSNQPQHF.